This TCR beta chain was identified in a study of CD8+CD57+ T cells in acquired aplastic anemia. The CDR3 loop spans 15 amino acids. CDR1 is SGHRS, CDR2 YFSETQ, per germline. This clonotype occurred a few times. A much larger clone lies a single base off, so this may be a read error. CDR3 and TCR beta VDJ profiling relied on a genomic DNA template. TCRdb called the reads again in MiXCR, with one record for every CDR3 protein. Of about 170,000 distinct CDR3 sequences in the sample, under 75% were seen once. This receptor was taken from a human donor in good health. The sample consisted of sorted CD4+, CD8+, or CD8+CD57+ T cells (not recorded which) from PBMCs. The V call is TRBV5-1, the J call TRBJ2-1, with 11 bases matching TRBD1. Here the CDR3 reads CASSFRDRGYNEQLF. The CDR3 DNA reads TGCGCCAGCAGCTTCCGGGACAGGGGGTACAATGAGCAGCTCTTC. Drawing the rest from reference TRBV5-1 and TRBJ2-1, the complete variable domain is KAGVTQTPRYLIKTRGQQVTLSCSPISGHRSVSWYQQTPGQGLQFLFEYFSETQRNKGNFPGRFSGRQFSNSRSEMNVSTLELGDSALYLCASSFRDRGYNEQLFGPGTRLTVL.